The present entry profiles one T cell receptor beta chain with its context. Germline V gene lookup returns CDR1 LNHDA and CDR2 SQIVND (reference sequence). The CDR3 spans 13 residues. V lost 4 bases, J lost 5 bases, and 9 bases lay in between. This record belongs to a study of blood T cell repertoires in COVID-19. Per the study methods: Reference gene primers were amplified, and this amplification served to estimate nucleated cell counts. Using immunoSEQ multiplex PCR, the repertoire was profiled, and TCRdb retains in-frame clones only, with some absent. The V and J calls and clone size come from that table; D and trimming were worked out from the DNA. The sample lists under 80,000 clones, around 85% seen once, with more than 14% in the top ten.

The rearrangement uses TRBV19 and TRBJ1-5; tentatively, D is TRBD1 (6 bases). The sequence derives from a human donor in a cohort sampled during active COVID-19. Sequencing was carried out using peripheral blood. CDR3 in amino acids: CASSKGGDQPQHF. The CDR3 DNA reads TGTGCCAGTAGTAAGGGGGGGGATCAGCCCCAGCATTTT.